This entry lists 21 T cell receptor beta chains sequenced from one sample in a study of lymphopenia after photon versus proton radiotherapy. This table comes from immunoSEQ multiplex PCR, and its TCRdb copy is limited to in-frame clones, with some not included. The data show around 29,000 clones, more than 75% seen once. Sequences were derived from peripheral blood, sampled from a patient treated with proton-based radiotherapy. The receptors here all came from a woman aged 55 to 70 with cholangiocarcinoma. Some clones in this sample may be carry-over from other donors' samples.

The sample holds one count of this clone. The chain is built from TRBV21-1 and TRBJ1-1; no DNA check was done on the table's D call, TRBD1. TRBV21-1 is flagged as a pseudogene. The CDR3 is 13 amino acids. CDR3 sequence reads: CASTIGQGGEAFF. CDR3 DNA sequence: TGTGCCAGCACCATTGGACAGGGGGGTGAAGCTTTCTTT.

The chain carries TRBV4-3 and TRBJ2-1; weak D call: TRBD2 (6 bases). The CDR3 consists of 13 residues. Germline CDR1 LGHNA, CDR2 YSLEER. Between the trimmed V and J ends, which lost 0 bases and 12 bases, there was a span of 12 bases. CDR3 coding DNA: TGCGCCAGCAGCCAAGATTCGGGAGTAGTGCAGTTCTTC. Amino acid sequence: CASSQDSGVVQFF.

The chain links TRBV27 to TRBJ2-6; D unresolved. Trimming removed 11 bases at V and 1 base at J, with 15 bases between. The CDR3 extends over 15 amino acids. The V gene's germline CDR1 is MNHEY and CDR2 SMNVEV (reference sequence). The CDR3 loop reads CASRKSLSGANVLTF. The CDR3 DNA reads TGTGCCTCACGGAAATCCTTATCTGGGGCCAACGTCCTGACTTTC.

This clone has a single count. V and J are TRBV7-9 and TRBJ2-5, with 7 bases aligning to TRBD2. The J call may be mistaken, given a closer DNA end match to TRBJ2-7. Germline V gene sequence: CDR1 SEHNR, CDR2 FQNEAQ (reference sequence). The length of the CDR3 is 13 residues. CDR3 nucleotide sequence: TGTGCCAGCAGCGGGACTAACTCCTACGAGCAGTACTTC. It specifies CASSGTNSYEQYF.

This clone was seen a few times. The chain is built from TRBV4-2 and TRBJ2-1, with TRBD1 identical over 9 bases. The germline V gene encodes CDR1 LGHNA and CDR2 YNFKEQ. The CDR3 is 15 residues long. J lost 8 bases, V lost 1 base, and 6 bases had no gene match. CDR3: CASSQGRQGEDEQFF. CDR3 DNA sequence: TGTGCCAGCAGCCAAGGGAGACAGGGGGAGGATGAGCAGTTCTTC.

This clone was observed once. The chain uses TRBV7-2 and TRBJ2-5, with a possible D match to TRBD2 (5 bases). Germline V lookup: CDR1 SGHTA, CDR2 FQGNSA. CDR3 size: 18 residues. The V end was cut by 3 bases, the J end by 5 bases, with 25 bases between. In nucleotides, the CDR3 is TGTGCCAGCAGCTTGGGGATGGCGGGCAAGAGTGGTGGGGAGACCCAGTACTTC. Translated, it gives CASSLGMAGKSGGETQYF.

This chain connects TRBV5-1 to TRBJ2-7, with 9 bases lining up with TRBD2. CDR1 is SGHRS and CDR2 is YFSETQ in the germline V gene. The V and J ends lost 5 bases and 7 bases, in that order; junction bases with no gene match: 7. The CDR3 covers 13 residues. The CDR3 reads CASRGDTSGEQYF. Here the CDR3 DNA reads TGCGCCAGCAGGGGGGACACTAGCGGGGAGCAGTACTTC.

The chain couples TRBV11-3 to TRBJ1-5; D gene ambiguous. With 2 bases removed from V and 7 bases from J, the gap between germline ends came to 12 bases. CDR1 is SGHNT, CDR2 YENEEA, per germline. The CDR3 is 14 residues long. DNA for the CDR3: TGTGCCAGCAGCTTAACACTTCGTCGCCAGCCCCAGCATTTT. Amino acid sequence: CASSLTLRRQPQHF.

The CDR3 nucleotides read TGCGCCAGCAGCTCGGATGCCGGGGCCTCCTACGAGCAGTACTTC. Its protein product is CASSSDAGASYEQYF. The chain combines TRBV5-1 with TRBJ2-7; either TRBD1 or TRBD2 may fit D (5 bases each). CDR3 size: 15 residues. Germline CDR1 is SGHRS and CDR2 is YFSETQ. Trimming took off 3 bases at V and 0 bases at J, with 13 bases between the two ends.

Here the CDR3 reads CASSSHGGAEKLFF. CDR3 bases: TGTGCCAGCAGTTCTCATGGGGGGGCCGAAAAACTGTTTTTT. V usage is TRBV28 and J usage is TRBJ1-4, with D possibly TRBD1 on 6 matching bases. The ends were cut back, 4 bases at V and 8 bases at J, with 14 bases in the middle. Germline V gene lookup returns CDR1 MDHEN and CDR2 SYDVKM. This CDR3 contains 14 residues.

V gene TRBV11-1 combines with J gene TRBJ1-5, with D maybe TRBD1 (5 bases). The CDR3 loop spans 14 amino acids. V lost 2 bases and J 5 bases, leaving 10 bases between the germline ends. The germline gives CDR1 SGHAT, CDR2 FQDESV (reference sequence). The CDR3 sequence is CASSLSGKDQPQHF. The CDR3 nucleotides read TGTGCCAGCAGCTTATCAGGGAAGGATCAGCCCCAGCATTTT.

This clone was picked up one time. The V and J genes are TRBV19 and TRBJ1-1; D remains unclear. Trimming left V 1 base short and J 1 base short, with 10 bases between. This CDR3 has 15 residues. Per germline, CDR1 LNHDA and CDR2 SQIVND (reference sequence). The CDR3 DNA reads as TGTGCCAGTAGTATAGGCTCGACACGGAACACTGAAGCTTTCTTT. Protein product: CASSIGSTRNTEAFF.

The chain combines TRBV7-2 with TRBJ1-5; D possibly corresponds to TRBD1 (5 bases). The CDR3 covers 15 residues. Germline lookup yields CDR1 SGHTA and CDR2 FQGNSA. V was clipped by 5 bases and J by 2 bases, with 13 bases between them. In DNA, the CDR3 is TGTGCCAGCAGCCCTATGGGGGGAGGCAATCAGCCCCAGCATTTT. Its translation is CASSPMGGGNQPQHF.

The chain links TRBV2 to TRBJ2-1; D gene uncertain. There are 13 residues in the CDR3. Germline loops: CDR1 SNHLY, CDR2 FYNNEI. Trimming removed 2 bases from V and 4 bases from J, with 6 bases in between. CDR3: CASSELLYNEQFF. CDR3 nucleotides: TGTGCCAGCAGTGAACTCCTTTACAATGAGCAGTTCTTC.

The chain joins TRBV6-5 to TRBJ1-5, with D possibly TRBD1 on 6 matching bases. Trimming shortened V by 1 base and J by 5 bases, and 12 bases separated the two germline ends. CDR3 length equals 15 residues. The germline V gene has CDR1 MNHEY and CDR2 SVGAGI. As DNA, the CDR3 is TGTGCCAGCAGTTACTTCGGGGGCTCGGATCAGCCCCAGCATTTT. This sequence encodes CASSYFGGSDQPQHF.

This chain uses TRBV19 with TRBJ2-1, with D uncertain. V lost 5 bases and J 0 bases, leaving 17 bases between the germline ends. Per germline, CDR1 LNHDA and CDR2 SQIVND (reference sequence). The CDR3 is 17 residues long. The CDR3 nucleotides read TGTGCCAGTAGTCCTCCCTTAGCCCTGAGCTCCTACAATGAGCAGTTCTTC. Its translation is CASSPPLALSSYNEQFF.

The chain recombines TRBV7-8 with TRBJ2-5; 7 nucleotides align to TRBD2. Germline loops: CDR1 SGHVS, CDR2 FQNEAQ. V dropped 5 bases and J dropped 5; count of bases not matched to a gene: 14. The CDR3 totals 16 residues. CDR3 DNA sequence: TGTGCCAGCAGCCGACAACCCGGACTAGGGGAGGAGACCCAGTACTTC. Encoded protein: CASSRQPGLGEETQYF.

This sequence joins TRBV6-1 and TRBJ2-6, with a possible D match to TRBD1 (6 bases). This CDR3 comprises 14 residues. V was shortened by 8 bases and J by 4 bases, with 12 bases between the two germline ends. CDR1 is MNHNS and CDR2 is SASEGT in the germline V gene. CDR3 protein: CASRTGYGANVLTF. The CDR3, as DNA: TGTGCCAGCCGAACAGGGTACGGGGCCAACGTCCTGACTTTC.

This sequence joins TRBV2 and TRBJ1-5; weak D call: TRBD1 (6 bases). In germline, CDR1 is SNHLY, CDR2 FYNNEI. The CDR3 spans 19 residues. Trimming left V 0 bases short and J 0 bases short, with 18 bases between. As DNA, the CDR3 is TGTGCCAGCAGTGAAGCGAGGACCCAGGGGCTCTATAGCAATCAGCCCCAGCATTTT. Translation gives CASSEARTQGLYSNQPQHF.

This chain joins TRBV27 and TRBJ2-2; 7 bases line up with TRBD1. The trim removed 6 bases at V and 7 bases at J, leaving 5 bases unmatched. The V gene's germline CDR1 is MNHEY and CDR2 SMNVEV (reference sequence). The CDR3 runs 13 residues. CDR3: CASRNRGGGELFF. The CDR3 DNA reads TGTGCCAGCAGAAACAGGGGCGGCGGGGAGCTGTTTTTT.

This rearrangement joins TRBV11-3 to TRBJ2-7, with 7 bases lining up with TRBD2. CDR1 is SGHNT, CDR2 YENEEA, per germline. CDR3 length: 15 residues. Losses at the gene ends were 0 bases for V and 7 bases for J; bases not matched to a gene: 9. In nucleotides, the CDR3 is TGTGCCAGCAGCTTAGATGCGGGACGAGCGGGGGAGCAGTACTTC. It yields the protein CASSLDAGRAGEQYF.